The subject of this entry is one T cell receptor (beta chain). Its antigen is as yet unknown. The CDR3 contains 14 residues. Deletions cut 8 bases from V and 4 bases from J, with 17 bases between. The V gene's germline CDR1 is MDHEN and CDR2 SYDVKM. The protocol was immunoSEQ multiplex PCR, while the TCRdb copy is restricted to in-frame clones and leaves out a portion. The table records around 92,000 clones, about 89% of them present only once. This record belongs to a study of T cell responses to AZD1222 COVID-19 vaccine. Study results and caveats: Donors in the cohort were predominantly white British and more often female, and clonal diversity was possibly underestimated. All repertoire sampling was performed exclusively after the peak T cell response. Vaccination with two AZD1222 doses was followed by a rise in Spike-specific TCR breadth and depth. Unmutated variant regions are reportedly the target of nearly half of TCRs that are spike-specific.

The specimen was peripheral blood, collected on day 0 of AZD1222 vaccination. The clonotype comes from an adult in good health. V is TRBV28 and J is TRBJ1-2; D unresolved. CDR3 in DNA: TGTGCCAGCGGCGACGGGCGCTTTACCTATGGCTACACCTTC. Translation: CASGDGRFTYGYTF.